Listed below are T cell receptor beta chains from one sample, sequenced in a study of blood T cell repertoires in COVID-19. Sequenced by immunoSEQ multiplex PCR; TCRdb stores in-frame clones only, minus some. The profile shows around 56,000 clones, 80% of them singletons. Sequencing used peripheral blood. The receptor set was obtained from a man aged 60-69 years with acute or convalescent COVID-19. Both conserved end residues are part of each CDR3. Fields, in order: clone size, J gene, V gene, D gene, CDR3 protein, CDR3 DNA. A D gene is named only where the DNA matches it firmly. Expanded clones are given a class, and other clones once, few, many or no size at all.

>.|TRBJ2-7|TRBV18|.
CASSPGLGSYEQYF
TGTGCCAGCTCACCGGGACTCGGATCCTACGAGCAGTACTTC
>few|TRBJ1-2|TRBV14|.
CASSQGGGYGYTF
TGTGCCAGCAGCCAGGGGGGAGGCTATGGCTACACCTTC
>.|TRBJ1-6|TRBV6-1|TRBD1
CASSDPGTGLSNSPLHF
TGTGCCAGCAGTGACCCCGGGACAGGGCTCTCCAATTCACCCCTCCACTTT
>.|TRBJ1-6|TRBV7-9|.
CASSLSGLNSPLHF
TGTGCCAGCAGCTTATCGGGGTTAAACTCACCCCTCCACTTT
>.|TRBJ2-3|TRBV15|.
CATSREGSRADTQYF
TGTGCCACCAGCAGAGAGGGCAGTAGAGCAGATACGCAGTATTTT
>.|TRBJ2-7|TRBV6-5|.
CASSYSAAFAGEQYF
TGTGCCAGCAGTTACTCCGCGGCCTTCGCGGGCGAGCAGTACTTC
>.|TRBJ2-7|TRBV10-3|.
CADIVGRAPYEQYF
TGTGCCGACATCGTAGGCAGGGCCCCCTACGAGCAGTACTTC
>.|TRBJ1-1|TRBV29-1|.
CSVEVIGQGNTEAFF
TGCAGCGTTGAAGTCATAGGGCAGGGAAACACTGAAGCTTTCTTT
>.|TRBJ2-7|TRBV19|TRBD2
CASSLISGGSYEQYF
TGTGCCAGTAGTCTGATTAGCGGGGGGTCCTACGAGCAGTACTTC
>.|TRBJ2-1|TRBV4-1|.
CASSFFAGSYNEQFF
TGCGCCAGCAGTTTCTTTGCGGGCTCCTACAATGAGCAGTTCTTC
>.|TRBJ1-2|TRBV5-1|TRBD1
CASSYTGDGYTF
TGCGCCAGCAGCTATACAGGGGATGGCTACACCTTC
>once|TRBJ2-2|TRBV5-5|TRBD2
CASSGGSGGAPTGELFF
TGTGCCAGCAGCGGAGGAAGCGGGGGGGCGCCCACCGGGGAGCTGTTTTTT
>.|TRBJ2-5|TRBV5-1|.
CASSFQGQRETQYF
TGCGCCAGCAGCTTTCAGGGTCAGAGGGAGACCCAGTACTTC
>many|TRBJ2-1|TRBV19|.
CASSPYAGSSYNEQFF
TGTGCCAGTAGTCCCTACGCGGGGAGCTCCTACAATGAGCAGTTCTTC
>.|TRBJ2-5|TRBV3-1/TRBV3-2|.
CASSLQVRQEETQYF
TGTGCCAGCAGCCTTCAGGTCCGCCAGGAAGAGACCCAGTACTTC
>.|TRBJ1-6|TRBV6-5|.
CASSSSYNSPLHF
TGTGCCAGCTCCAGCTCCTATAATTCACCCCTCCACTTT
>.|TRBJ2-5|TRBV2|.
CASTQWGLQETQYF
TGTGCCAGCACTCAATGGGGCCTGCAAGAGACCCAGTACTTC
>once|TRBJ2-7|TRBV11-2|.
CASSLVGAALYEQYF
TGTGCCAGCAGCTTAGTTGGAGCCGCCCTCTACGAGCAGTACTTC
>.|TRBJ2-3|TRBV7-2|TRBD2
CASSPRLAGGQHTQYF
TGTGCCAGCAGCCCCCGACTAGCGGGGGGGCAACATACGCAGTATTTT
>.|TRBJ2-5|TRBV11-2|.
CASSPLGGAYQETQYF
TGTGCCAGCAGCCCTCTCGGCGGGGCATACCAAGAGACCCAGTACTTC
>.|TRBJ1-6|TRBV3-1/TRBV3-2|TRBD1
CASSATGGGSPLHF
TGTGCCAGCAGCGCGACAGGGGGCGGTTCACCCCTCCACTTT